The entry that follows covers one T cell receptor (beta chain) sequence. Antigen specificity is unknown. This entry is derived from a study of CD8 T cells in ankylosing spondylitis. The authors made TCR beta libraries by quantitative 5'-RACE with molecular barcodes. TCRdb recomputed calls from the 5' RACE reads with MiXCR, one row per CDR3 protein. Here the sample spans approximately 260,000 distinct CDR3 sequences, 15% to 20% being singletons. Unmatched junction bases numbered 6, after V lost 5 bases and J lost 3 bases. CDR3 length equals 15 residues. The germline V gene has CDR1 SGHVS and CDR2 FQNEAQ. Study results and limitations: Reactive arthritis synovial fluid and blood previously showed some of these motif variants. Disease-linked clones reportedly concentrated significantly in matched ankylosing spondylitis synovial fluid. Disease-linked clones had a CD8+ phenotype and relatively low frequency in peripheral blood.

The clonotype was recovered from a male donor with ankylosing spondylitis or in good health (not recorded which). Sequenced material: blood, either unsorted or a sorted T cell fraction (not recorded which). The rearrangement joins TRBV7-8 to TRBJ2-1; 8 bases agree with TRBD2. This CDR3 reads CASSITSGYYNEQFF. CDR3 sequence (DNA): TGTGCCAGCAGCATCACTAGCGGCTACTACAATGAGCAGTTCTTC.